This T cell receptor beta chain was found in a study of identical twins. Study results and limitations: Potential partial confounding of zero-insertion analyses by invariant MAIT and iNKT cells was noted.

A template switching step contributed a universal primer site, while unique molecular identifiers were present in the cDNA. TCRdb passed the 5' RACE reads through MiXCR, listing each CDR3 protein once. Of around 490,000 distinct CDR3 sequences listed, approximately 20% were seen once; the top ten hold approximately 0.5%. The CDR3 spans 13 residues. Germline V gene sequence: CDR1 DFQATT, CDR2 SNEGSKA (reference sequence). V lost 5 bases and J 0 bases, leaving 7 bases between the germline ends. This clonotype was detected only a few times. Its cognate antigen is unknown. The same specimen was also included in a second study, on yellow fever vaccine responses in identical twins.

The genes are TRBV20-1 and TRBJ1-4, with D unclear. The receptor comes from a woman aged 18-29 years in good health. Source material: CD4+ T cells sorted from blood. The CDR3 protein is CSAGHSTNEKLFF. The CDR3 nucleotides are TGCAGTGCTGGTCACTCAACTAATGAAAAACTGTTTTTT.